A selection of T cell receptor beta chains follows, all from one sample in a study of cytomegalovirus exposure and HLA in healthy donors. Here immunoSEQ multiplex PCR was the method, and the copy in TCRdb shows in-frame clones only, minus some. The repertoire holds more than 85,000 clones, under 85% seen once, with roughly 2% in the top ten. The material sequenced was PBMCs. These receptor sequences come from a boy between 10 and 17 years old in good health and CMV-seronegative. The CDR3 runs from the conserved cysteine through the conserved F or W. A D gene is named only where the DNA matches it firmly. Clone size is not always given. Where it is, it says once, few, many or a class for expanded clones.

d_call: .
clone_size: once
j_call: TRBJ1-2
v_call: TRBV7-6
cdr3_aa: CASSFGGLEGYTF
cdr3_nt: TGTGCCAGCAGCTTCGGGGGGCTGGAAGGCTACACCTTC

d_call: .
clone_size: .
j_call: TRBJ1-1
v_call: TRBV30
cdr3_aa: CAWTPRGEEAFF
cdr3_nt: TGTGCCTGGACCCCCAGGGGCGAAGAAGCTTTCTTT

d_call: TRBD1
clone_size: .
j_call: TRBJ1-2
v_call: TRBV2
cdr3_aa: CAIQTGSYGYTF
cdr3_nt: TGTGCCATACAGACAGGGTCCTATGGCTACACCTTC

d_call: .
clone_size: .
j_call: TRBJ2-2
v_call: TRBV28
cdr3_aa: CASSFLRANTGELFF
cdr3_nt: TGTGCCAGCAGTTTCCTGCGAGCGAACACCGGGGAGCTGTTTTTT

d_call: .
clone_size: .
j_call: TRBJ1-1
v_call: TRBV28
cdr3_aa: CASSNYRGNTEAFF
cdr3_nt: TGTGCCAGCAGTAACTACCGGGGGAACACTGAAGCTTTCTTT

d_call: .
clone_size: .
j_call: TRBJ1-4
v_call: TRBV7-2
cdr3_aa: CASSLVGTKLFF
cdr3_nt: TGTGCCAGCAGCTTAGTGGGCACAAAACTGTTTTTT

d_call: .
clone_size: .
j_call: TRBJ1-2
v_call: TRBV6-1
cdr3_aa: CASSDRGVSGYTF
cdr3_nt: TGTGCCAGCAGTGACAGGGGCGTCTCTGGCTACACCTTC

d_call: .
clone_size: .
j_call: TRBJ1-2
v_call: TRBV10-1
cdr3_aa: CASSESADYGYTF
cdr3_nt: TGCGCCAGCAGTGAGTCGGCCGATTATGGCTACACCTTC

d_call: TRBD2
clone_size: .
j_call: TRBJ2-5
v_call: TRBV4-1
cdr3_aa: CASSPGGGRGETQYF
cdr3_nt: TGCGCCAGCAGCCCGGGCGGGGGGCGGGGAGAGACCCAGTACTTC

d_call: .
clone_size: few
j_call: TRBJ1-4
v_call: TRBV4-3
cdr3_aa: CASSQGRGRGSEKLFF
cdr3_nt: TGCGCCAGCAGCCAAGGAAGGGGCAGGGGAAGTGAAAAACTGTTTTTT

d_call: .
clone_size: .
j_call: TRBJ1-5
v_call: TRBV4-3
cdr3_aa: CASSQDGRSNQPQHF
cdr3_nt: TGCGCCAGCAGCCAAGATGGGAGAAGCAATCAGCCCCAGCATTTT

d_call: TRBD2
clone_size: .
j_call: TRBJ2-5
v_call: TRBV10-1
cdr3_aa: CASSSTSGGDQETQYF
cdr3_nt: TGCGCCAGCAGTTCGACTAGCGGGGGGGATCAAGAGACCCAGTACTTC

d_call: .
clone_size: .
j_call: TRBJ1-2
v_call: TRBV6-5
cdr3_aa: CASSSPRTANYGYTF
cdr3_nt: TGTGCCAGCAGCTCTCCCCGGACAGCCAATTATGGCTACACCTTC

d_call: .
clone_size: .
j_call: TRBJ1-2
v_call: TRBV4-3
cdr3_aa: CASSQSTALVFGYTF
cdr3_nt: TGCGCCAGCAGCCAGAGTACAGCCCTTGTCTTCGGCTACACCTTC

d_call: .
clone_size: .
j_call: TRBJ2-5
v_call: TRBV27
cdr3_aa: CASSLRGGRETQYF
cdr3_nt: TGTGCCAGCAGTTTGAGGGGGGGGAGGGAGACCCAGTACTTC

d_call: TRBD1
clone_size: .
j_call: TRBJ2-7
v_call: TRBV30
cdr3_aa: CAWGPRGQGSHEQYF
cdr3_nt: TGTGCCTGGGGACCTCGGGGACAGGGGTCCCACGAGCAGTACTTC

d_call: TRBD1
clone_size: .
j_call: TRBJ2-1
v_call: TRBV27
cdr3_aa: CASSLGGDREFF
cdr3_nt: TGTGCCAGCAGTTTGGGTGGGGACAGAGAGTTCTTC

d_call: .
clone_size: .
j_call: TRBJ1-5
v_call: TRBV7-8
cdr3_aa: CASSLARNQSNQPQHF
cdr3_nt: TGTGCCAGCAGCTTGGCCCGCAACCAGAGCAATCAGCCCCAGCATTTT

d_call: .
clone_size: .
j_call: TRBJ1-4
v_call: TRBV15
cdr3_aa: CATSRPEGNEKLFF
cdr3_nt: TGTGCCACCAGCAGACCCGAGGGAAATGAAAAACTGTTTTTT

d_call: .
clone_size: .
j_call: TRBJ2-6
v_call: TRBV14
cdr3_aa: CASSQDILLLASGANVLTF
cdr3_nt: TGTGCCAGCAGCCAAGATATCCTTCTACTCGCCTCTGGGGCCAACGTCCTGACTTTC

d_call: .
clone_size: few
j_call: TRBJ1-1
v_call: TRBV4-1
cdr3_aa: CASSQAGGRGAFF
cdr3_nt: TGCGCCAGCAGCCAAGCGGGGGGACGGGGAGCTTTCTTT

d_call: TRBD2
clone_size: .
j_call: TRBJ2-1
v_call: TRBV6-4
cdr3_aa: CASSQGPPGRGEDEQFF
cdr3_nt: TGTGCCAGCAGCCAAGGACCGCCGGGACGGGGGGAGGATGAGCAGTTCTTC

d_call: .
clone_size: .
j_call: TRBJ2-1
v_call: TRBV5-6
cdr3_aa: CASSSGLRYNEQFF
cdr3_nt: TGTGCCAGCAGCTCCGGACTGCGTTACAATGAGCAGTTCTTC

d_call: .
clone_size: few
j_call: TRBJ1-2
v_call: TRBV29-1
cdr3_aa: CSASGAGDNYGYTF
cdr3_nt: TGCAGCGCCTCAGGGGCCGGGGATAACTATGGCTACACCTTC

d_call: TRBD2
clone_size: .
j_call: TRBJ2-1
v_call: TRBV29-1
cdr3_aa: CSVPGLAGVNEQFF
cdr3_nt: TGCAGCGTACCGGGACTAGCGGGAGTAAATGAGCAGTTCTTC

d_call: .
clone_size: .
j_call: TRBJ1-2
v_call: TRBV30
cdr3_aa: CAWSVPRGTHYGYTF
cdr3_nt: TGTGCCTGGAGTGTACCCCGGGGGACCCACTATGGCTACACCTTC

d_call: TRBD1
clone_size: .
j_call: TRBJ1-4
v_call: TRBV4-1
cdr3_aa: CASSHTEAGTGYEKLFF
cdr3_nt: TGCGCCAGCAGCCACACAGAAGCCGGGACAGGATATGAAAAACTGTTTTTT

d_call: .
clone_size: once
j_call: TRBJ2-2
v_call: TRBV7-2
cdr3_aa: CASSWGAGELFF
cdr3_nt: TGTGCCAGCAGCTGGGGGGCCGGGGAGCTGTTTTTT

d_call: .
clone_size: few
j_call: TRBJ1-1
v_call: TRBV28
cdr3_aa: CASSSEAFF
cdr3_nt: TGTGCCAGCAGCTCTGAAGCTTTCTTT

d_call: .
clone_size: .
j_call: TRBJ1-1
v_call: TRBV5-6
cdr3_aa: CASSLGDNEAFF
cdr3_nt: TGTGCCAGCAGCTTAGGGGACAATGAAGCTTTCTTT

d_call: TRBD1
clone_size: .
j_call: TRBJ1-6
v_call: TRBV6-5
cdr3_aa: CASSGGQGLNSPLHF
cdr3_nt: TGTGCCAGCAGTGGCGGACAGGGGCTTAATTCACCCCTCCACTTT

d_call: .
clone_size: .
j_call: TRBJ2-7
v_call: TRBV25-1
cdr3_aa: CASSKGVYEQYF
cdr3_nt: TGTGCCAGCAGTAAGGGGGTGTACGAGCAGTACTTC

d_call: TRBD1
clone_size: .
j_call: TRBJ2-1
v_call: TRBV6-5
cdr3_aa: CATFRDRGNEQFF
cdr3_nt: TGTGCCACCTTTCGGGACAGGGGGAATGAGCAGTTCTTC

d_call: .
clone_size: few
j_call: TRBJ1-4
v_call: TRBV9
cdr3_aa: CASSAQGRGNEKLFF
cdr3_nt: TGTGCCAGCAGCGCACAGGGCCGAGGGAATGAAAAACTGTTTTTT

d_call: .
clone_size: .
j_call: TRBJ1-4
v_call: TRBV4-3
cdr3_aa: CASSQDAPPREKLFF
cdr3_nt: TGCGCCAGCAGCCAAGATGCACCGCCTAGGGAAAAACTGTTTTTT

d_call: TRBD1
clone_size: .
j_call: TRBJ2-5
v_call: TRBV7-7
cdr3_aa: CASSRQGRSQETQYF
cdr3_nt: TGTGCTAGCAGCAGACAGGGACGGAGTCAAGAGACCCAGTACTTC

d_call: .
clone_size: .
j_call: TRBJ2-3
v_call: TRBV4-3
cdr3_aa: CASSDSVAASTDTQYF
cdr3_nt: TGCGCCAGCAGCGATAGTGTGGCGGCTAGCACAGATACGCAGTATTTT

d_call: TRBD1
clone_size: few
j_call: TRBJ2-1
v_call: TRBV7-9
cdr3_aa: CASSPRQGYNEQFF
cdr3_nt: TGTGCCAGCAGCCCACGACAGGGCTACAATGAGCAGTTCTTC

d_call: TRBD1
clone_size: .
j_call: TRBJ2-5
v_call: TRBV14
cdr3_aa: CASSRRTGTETQYF
cdr3_nt: TGTGCCAGCAGCCGCCGGACAGGGACAGAGACCCAGTACTTC

d_call: .
clone_size: .
j_call: TRBJ1-2
v_call: TRBV7-8
cdr3_aa: CASSPGAHYGYTF
cdr3_nt: TGTGCCAGCAGCCCTGGGGCCCACTATGGCTACACCTTC

d_call: TRBD2
clone_size: .
j_call: TRBJ2-7
v_call: TRBV30
cdr3_aa: CAWSFSSGEYEQYF
cdr3_nt: TGTGCCTGGAGTTTTTCTAGCGGGGAATACGAGCAGTACTTC

d_call: TRBD1
clone_size: .
j_call: TRBJ1-1
v_call: TRBV11-2
cdr3_aa: CASRNYRGYTEAFF
cdr3_nt: TGTGCCAGCAGAAACTACAGGGGCTACACTGAAGCTTTCTTT

d_call: .
clone_size: .
j_call: TRBJ1-6
v_call: TRBV9
cdr3_aa: CASSVANNSPLHF
cdr3_nt: TGTGCCAGCAGCGTGGCCAATAATTCACCCCTCCACTTT

d_call: TRBD1
clone_size: .
j_call: TRBJ2-6
v_call: TRBV29-1
cdr3_aa: CSVGTGSGANVLTF
cdr3_nt: TGCAGCGTTGGGACAGGGTCTGGGGCCAACGTCCTGACTTTC

d_call: .
clone_size: few
j_call: TRBJ2-5
v_call: TRBV7-9
cdr3_aa: CASSRFRGAFQETQYF
cdr3_nt: TGTGCCAGCAGTCGATTCAGGGGGGCCTTCCAAGAGACCCAGTACTTC

d_call: .
clone_size: .
j_call: TRBJ1-1
v_call: TRBV2
cdr3_aa: CASSESLYSLNTEAFF
cdr3_nt: TGTGCCAGCAGTGAAAGTCTTTACAGTTTGAACACTGAAGCTTTCTTT

d_call: TRBD2
clone_size: .
j_call: TRBJ2-1
v_call: TRBV30
cdr3_aa: CAWSLAAYNEQFF
cdr3_nt: TGTGCCTGGAGCCTAGCGGCTTACAATGAGCAGTTCTTC

d_call: .
clone_size: .
j_call: TRBJ1-5
v_call: TRBV7-2
cdr3_aa: CASSLVPGQPQHF
cdr3_nt: TGTGCCAGCAGCTTAGTCCCGGGACAGCCCCAGCATTTT

d_call: TRBD1
clone_size: .
j_call: TRBJ1-5
v_call: TRBV10-1
cdr3_aa: CASGGQGRQPQHF
cdr3_nt: TGCGCCAGCGGGGGACAGGGACGACAGCCCCAGCATTTT

d_call: .
clone_size: few
j_call: TRBJ2-7
v_call: TRBV7-2
cdr3_aa: CASSQAARTYEQYF
cdr3_nt: TGTGCCAGCAGCCAGGCCGCCAGGACCTACGAGCAGTACTTC

d_call: TRBD1
clone_size: .
j_call: TRBJ1-1
v_call: TRBV7-2
cdr3_aa: CASSPPGGTEAFF
cdr3_nt: TGTGCCAGCAGCCCCCCAGGGGGCACTGAAGCTTTCTTT

d_call: .
clone_size: .
j_call: TRBJ1-1
v_call: TRBV29-1
cdr3_aa: CSVVGNRADTEAFF
cdr3_nt: TGCAGCGTTGTGGGAAACAGGGCGGACACTGAAGCTTTCTTT

d_call: .
clone_size: .
j_call: TRBJ2-1
v_call: TRBV28
cdr3_aa: CASGGQNSDYNEQFF
cdr3_nt: TGTGCCAGCGGCGGACAGAATTCAGACTACAATGAGCAGTTCTTC

d_call: TRBD1
clone_size: .
j_call: TRBJ1-1
v_call: TRBV19
cdr3_aa: CASRAGTGGITEAFF
cdr3_nt: TGTGCCAGTAGGGCCGGGACAGGGGGGATCACTGAAGCTTTCTTT

d_call: TRBD2
clone_size: .
j_call: TRBJ2-7
v_call: TRBV18
cdr3_aa: CASSPRGEGEQYF
cdr3_nt: TGTGCCAGCTCACCCCGGGGGGAGGGCGAGCAGTACTTC